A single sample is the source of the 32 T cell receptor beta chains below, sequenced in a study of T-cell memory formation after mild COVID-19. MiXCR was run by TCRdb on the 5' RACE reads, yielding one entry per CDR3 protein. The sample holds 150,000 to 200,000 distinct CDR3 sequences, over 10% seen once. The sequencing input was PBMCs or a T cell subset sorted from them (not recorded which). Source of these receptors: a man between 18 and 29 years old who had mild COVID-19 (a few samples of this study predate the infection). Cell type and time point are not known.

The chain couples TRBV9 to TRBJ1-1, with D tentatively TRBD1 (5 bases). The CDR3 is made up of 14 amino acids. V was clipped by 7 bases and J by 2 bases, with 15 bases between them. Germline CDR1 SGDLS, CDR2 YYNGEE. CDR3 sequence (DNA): TGTGCCAGCGGAAGAACGGGGGATAACACTGAAGCTTTCTTT. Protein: CASGRTGDNTEAFF.

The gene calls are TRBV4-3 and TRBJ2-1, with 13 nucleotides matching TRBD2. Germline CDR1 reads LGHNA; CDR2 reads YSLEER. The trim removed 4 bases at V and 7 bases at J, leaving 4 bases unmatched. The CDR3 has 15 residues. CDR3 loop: CASSPTSGGRNEQFF. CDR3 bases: TGCGCCAGCAGCCCGACTAGCGGGGGGCGGAATGAGCAGTTCTTC.

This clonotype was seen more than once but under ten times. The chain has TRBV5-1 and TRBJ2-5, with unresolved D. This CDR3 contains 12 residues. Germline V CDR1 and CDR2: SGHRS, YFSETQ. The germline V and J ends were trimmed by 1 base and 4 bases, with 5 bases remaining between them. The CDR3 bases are TGCGCCAGCAGCTTGTGGGGAGAGACCCAGTACTTC. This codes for CASSLWGETQYF.

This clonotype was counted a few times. CDR3 DNA: TGTGCCAGCAGGGACCAGGTCCCCGGGACAGACAATCAGCCCCAGCATTTT. Translation gives CASRDQVPGTDNQPQHF. The chain carries TRBV2 and TRBJ1-5; 7 positions match TRBD1. Germline trimming cut 6 bases from V and 3 bases from J; bases unmatched to any gene: 14. The V gene's germline CDR1 is SNHLY and CDR2 FYNNEI. The CDR3 is 17 residues long.

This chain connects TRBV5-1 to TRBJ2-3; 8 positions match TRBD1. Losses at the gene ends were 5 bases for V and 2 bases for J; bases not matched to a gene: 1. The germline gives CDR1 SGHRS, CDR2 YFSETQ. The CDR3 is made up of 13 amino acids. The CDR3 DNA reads TGCGCCAGCAGGACAGGGGACACAGATACGCAGTATTTT. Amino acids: CASRTGDTDTQYF.

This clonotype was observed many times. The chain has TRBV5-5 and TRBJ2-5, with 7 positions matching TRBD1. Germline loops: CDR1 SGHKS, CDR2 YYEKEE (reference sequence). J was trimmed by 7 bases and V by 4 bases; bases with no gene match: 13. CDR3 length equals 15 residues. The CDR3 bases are TGTGCCAGCAGCACAGGGGACAGCGCTCGTGGGACCCAGTACTTC. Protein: CASSTGDSARGTQYF.

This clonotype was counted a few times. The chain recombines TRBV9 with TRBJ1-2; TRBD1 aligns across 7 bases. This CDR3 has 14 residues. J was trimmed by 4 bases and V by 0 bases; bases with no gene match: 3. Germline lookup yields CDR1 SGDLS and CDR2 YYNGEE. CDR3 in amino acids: CASSVEQGGYGYTF. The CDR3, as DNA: TGTGCCAGCAGCGTAGAGCAGGGGGGCTATGGCTACACCTTC.

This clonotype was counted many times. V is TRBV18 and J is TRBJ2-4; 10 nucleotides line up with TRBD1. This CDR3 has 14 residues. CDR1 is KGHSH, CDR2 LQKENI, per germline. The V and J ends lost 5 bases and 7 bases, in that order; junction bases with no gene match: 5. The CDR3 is CASSTGQGKNIQYF. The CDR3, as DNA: TGTGCCAGCTCAACGGGACAGGGGAAGAACATTCAGTACTTC.

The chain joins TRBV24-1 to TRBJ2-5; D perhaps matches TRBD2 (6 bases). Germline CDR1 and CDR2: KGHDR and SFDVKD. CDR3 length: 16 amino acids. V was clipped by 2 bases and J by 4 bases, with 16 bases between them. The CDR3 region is CATSDSEGYRAETQYF. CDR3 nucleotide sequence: TGTGCCACCAGTGATTCGGAGGGATATCGGGCAGAGACCCAGTACTTC.

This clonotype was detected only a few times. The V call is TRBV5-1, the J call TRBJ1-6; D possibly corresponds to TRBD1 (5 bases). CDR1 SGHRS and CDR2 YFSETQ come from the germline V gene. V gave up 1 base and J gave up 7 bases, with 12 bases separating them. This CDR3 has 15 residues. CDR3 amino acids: CASSLIGRENSPLHF. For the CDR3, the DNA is TGCGCCAGCAGCTTGATCGGCAGGGAGAATTCACCCCTCCACTTT.

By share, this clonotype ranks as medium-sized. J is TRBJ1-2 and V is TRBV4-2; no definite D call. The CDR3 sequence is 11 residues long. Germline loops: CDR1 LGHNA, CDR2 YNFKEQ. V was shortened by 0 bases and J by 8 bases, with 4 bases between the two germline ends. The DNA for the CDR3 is TGTGCCAGCAGCCAAGAAGCAGGCTACACCTTC. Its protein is CASSQEAGYTF.

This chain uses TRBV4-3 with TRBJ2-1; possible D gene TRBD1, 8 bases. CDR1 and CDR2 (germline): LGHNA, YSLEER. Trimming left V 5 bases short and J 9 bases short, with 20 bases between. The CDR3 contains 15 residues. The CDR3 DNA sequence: TGCGCCAGCAGCGTCAGGAACTACAGGGGGGGTGAGCAGTTCTTC. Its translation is CASSVRNYRGGEQFF.

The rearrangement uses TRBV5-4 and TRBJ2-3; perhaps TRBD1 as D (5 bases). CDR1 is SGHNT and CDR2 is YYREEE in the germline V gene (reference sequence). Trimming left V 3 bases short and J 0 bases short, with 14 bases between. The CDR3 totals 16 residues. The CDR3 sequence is CASSSKQVSSTDTQYF. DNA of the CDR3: TGTGCCAGCAGCTCTAAACAGGTTTCCAGCACAGATACGCAGTATTTT.

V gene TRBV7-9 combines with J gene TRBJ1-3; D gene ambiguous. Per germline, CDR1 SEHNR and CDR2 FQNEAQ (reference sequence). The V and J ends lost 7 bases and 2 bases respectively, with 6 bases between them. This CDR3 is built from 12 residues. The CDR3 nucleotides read TGTGCCAGCACCTCCACTGGAAACACCATATATTTT. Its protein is CASTSTGNTIYF.

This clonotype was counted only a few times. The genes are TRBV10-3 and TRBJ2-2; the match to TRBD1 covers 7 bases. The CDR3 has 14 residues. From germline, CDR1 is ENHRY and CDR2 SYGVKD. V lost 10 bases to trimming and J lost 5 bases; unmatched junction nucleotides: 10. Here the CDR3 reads CATRQGEETGELFF. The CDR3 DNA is TGTGCCACCCGACAGGGCGAGGAAACCGGGGAGCTGTTTTTT.

CDR3 in amino acids: CASSPRTGRGYGYTF. The CDR3 DNA reads as TGTGCCAGCAGCCCCCGGACAGGGAGGGGATATGGCTACACCTTC. J is TRBJ1-2 and V is TRBV7-2; 8 bases align to TRBD1. Germline V gene sequence: CDR1 SGHTA, CDR2 FQGNSA. This CDR3 is built from 15 residues. The V gene end was trimmed by 5 bases and the J gene end by 5 bases; junction bases not matched to a gene: 10.

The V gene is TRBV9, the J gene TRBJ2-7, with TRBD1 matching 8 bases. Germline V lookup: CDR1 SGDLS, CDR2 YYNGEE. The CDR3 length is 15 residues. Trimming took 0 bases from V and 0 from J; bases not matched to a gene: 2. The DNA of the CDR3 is TGTGCCAGCAGCGTAGGGGACAGGCACTCCTACGAGCAGTACGTC. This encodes CASSVGDRHSYEQYV.

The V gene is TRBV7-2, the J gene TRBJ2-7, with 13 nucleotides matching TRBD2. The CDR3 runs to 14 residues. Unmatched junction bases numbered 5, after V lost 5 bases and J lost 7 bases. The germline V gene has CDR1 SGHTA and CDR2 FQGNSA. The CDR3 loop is CASSTGTSGVEQYF. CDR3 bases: TGTGCCAGCAGCACCGGGACTAGCGGGGTGGAGCAGTACTTC.

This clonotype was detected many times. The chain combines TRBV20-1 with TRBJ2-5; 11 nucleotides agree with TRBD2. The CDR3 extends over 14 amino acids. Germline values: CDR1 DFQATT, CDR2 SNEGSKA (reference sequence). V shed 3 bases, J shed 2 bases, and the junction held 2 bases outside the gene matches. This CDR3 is CSASRLAGQETQYF. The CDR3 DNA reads TGCAGTGCTAGTAGACTAGCGGGGCAAGAGACCCAGTACTTC.

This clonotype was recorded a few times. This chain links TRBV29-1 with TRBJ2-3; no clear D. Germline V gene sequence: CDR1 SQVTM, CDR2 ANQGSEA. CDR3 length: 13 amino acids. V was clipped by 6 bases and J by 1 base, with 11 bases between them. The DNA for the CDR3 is TGCAGCGTAATTCCGAGCGGCACAGATACGCAGTATTTT. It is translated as CSVIPSGTDTQYF.

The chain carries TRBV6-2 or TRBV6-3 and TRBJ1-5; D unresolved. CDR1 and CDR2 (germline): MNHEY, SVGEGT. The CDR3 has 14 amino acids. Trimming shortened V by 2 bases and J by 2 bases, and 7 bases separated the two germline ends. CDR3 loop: CASSYRRGNQPQHF. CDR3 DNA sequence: TGTGCCAGCAGTTACCGACGGGGCAATCAGCCCCAGCATTTT.

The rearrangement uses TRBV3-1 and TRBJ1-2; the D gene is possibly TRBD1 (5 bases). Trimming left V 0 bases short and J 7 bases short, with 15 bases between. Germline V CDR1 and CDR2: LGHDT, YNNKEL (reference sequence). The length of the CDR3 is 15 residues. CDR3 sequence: CASSQDRAPQAGYTF. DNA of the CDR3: TGTGCCAGCAGCCAAGACAGGGCGCCTCAAGCTGGCTACACCTTC.

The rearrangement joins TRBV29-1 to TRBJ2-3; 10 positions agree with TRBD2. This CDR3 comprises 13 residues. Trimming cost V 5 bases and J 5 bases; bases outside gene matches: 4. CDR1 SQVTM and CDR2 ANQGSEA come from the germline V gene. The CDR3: CSVRGLAIDTQYF. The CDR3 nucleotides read TGCAGCGTTCGGGGACTAGCGATAGATACGCAGTATTTT.

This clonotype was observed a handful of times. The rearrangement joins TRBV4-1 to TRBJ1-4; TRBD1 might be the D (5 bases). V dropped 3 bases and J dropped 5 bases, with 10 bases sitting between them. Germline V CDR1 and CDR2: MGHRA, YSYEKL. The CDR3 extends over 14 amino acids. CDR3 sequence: CASSQGGRNEKLFF. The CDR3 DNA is TGCGCCAGCAGCCAGGGGGGGAGGAATGAAAAACTGTTTTTT.

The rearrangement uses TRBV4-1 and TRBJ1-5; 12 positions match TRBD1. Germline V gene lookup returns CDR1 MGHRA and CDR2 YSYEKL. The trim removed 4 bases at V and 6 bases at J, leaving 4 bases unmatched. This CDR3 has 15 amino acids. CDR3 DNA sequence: TGCGCCAGCAGCCGGGGACAGGGGGCGGTTCAGCCCCAGCATTTT. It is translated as CASSRGQGAVQPQHF.

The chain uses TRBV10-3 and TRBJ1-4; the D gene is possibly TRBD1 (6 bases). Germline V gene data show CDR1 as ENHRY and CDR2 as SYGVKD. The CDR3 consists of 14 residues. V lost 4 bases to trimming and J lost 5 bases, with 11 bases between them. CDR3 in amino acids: CAISAPGTNEKLFF. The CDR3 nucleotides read TGTGCCATCAGTGCACCCGGGACAAATGAAAAACTGTTTTTT.

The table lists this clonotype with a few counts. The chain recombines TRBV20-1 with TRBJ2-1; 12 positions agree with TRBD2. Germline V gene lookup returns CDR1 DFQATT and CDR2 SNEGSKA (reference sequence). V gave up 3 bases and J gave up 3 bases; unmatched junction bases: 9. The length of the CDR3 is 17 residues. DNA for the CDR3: TGCAGTGCTAGGCTGACTAGCGGGAGTTCCTTCTACAATGAGCAGTTCTTC. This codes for CSARLTSGSSFYNEQFF.

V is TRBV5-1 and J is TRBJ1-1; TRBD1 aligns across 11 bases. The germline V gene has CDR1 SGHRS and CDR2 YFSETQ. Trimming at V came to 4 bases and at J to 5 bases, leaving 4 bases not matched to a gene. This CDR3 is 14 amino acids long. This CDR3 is CASSKDRGPTEAFF. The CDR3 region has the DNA TGCGCCAGCAGCAAGGACAGGGGGCCTACTGAAGCTTTCTTT.

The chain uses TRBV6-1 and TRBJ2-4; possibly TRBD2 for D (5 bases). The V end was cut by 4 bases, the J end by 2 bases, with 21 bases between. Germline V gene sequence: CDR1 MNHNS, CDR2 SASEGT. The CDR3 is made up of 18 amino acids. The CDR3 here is CASSGPSGWVRTKNIQYF. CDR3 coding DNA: TGTGCCAGCAGTGGTCCATCGGGGTGGGTGCGGACCAAAAACATTCAGTACTTC.

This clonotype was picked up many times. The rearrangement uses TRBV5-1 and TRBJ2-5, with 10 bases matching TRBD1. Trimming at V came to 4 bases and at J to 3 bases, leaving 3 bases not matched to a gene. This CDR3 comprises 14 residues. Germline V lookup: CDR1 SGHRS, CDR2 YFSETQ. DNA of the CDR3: TGCGCCAGCAGCCTGGGGACAGGGGAAGAGACCCAGTACTTC. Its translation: CASSLGTGEETQYF.

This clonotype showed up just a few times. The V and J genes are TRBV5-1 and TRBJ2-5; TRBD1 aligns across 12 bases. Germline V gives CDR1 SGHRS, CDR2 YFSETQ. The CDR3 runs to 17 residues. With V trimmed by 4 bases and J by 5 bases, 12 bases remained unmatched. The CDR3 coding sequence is TGCGCCAGCAGCCCCCCGGTCGGGACAGGGGGCGTTGAGACCCAGTACTTC. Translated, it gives CASSPPVGTGGVETQYF.

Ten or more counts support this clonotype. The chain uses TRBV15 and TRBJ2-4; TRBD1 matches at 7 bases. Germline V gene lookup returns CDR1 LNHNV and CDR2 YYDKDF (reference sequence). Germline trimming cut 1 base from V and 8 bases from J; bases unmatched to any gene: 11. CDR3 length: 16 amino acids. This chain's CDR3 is CATSRGNRGYGDIQYF. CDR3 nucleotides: TGTGCCACCAGCAGAGGGAACAGGGGTTACGGAGACATTCAGTACTTC.